A selection of T cell receptor beta chains follows, all from one sample in a study of blood T cell repertoires in COVID-19. TCRdb's table, derived via immunoSEQ multiplex PCR, lists solely in-frame clones and lacks some. The data show some 70,000 clones, around 80% seen once. Sequenced: peripheral blood. The receptors shown here come from a human donor in a cohort sampled during active COVID-19. Each CDR3 is given with its conserved first and last residue. D genes are given only for firm matches. For some rows the clone size is stated as once, few or many, or as a class when expanded; others skip it.

J gene | clone size | V gene | D gene | CDR3 protein | CDR3 DNA
TRBJ2-1 | medium-sized | TRBV28 | - | CASSKSGTYNEQFF | TGTGCCAGCAGTAAGTCGGGAACATACAATGAGCAGTTCTTC
TRBJ2-3 | - | TRBV30 | TRBD1 | CGGQGGDTQYF | TGTGGGGGACAGGGGGGAGATACGCAGTATTTT
TRBJ1-1 | - | TRBV21-1 | - | CASGGAWGQNTEAFF | TGTGCCAGCGGGGGGGCCTGGGGGCAGAACACTGAAGCTTTCTTT
TRBJ2-1 | - | TRBV5-7 | TRBD1 | CASSPSDRGQNEQFF | TGTGCCAGCAGCCCTTCCGACAGGGGCCAAAATGAGCAGTTCTTC
TRBJ1-2 | once | TRBV30 | - | CAWSAKITGLGYTF | TGTGCCTGGAGTGCCAAAATAACGGGACTTGGCTACACCTTC
TRBJ2-3 | - | TRBV13 | - | CASSLVSSSTDTQYF | TGTGCCAGCAGCTTAGTTAGTTCTAGCACAGATACGCAGTATTTT
TRBJ2-1 | - | TRBV30 | TRBD2 | CAWSAGGLLGEQFF | TGTGCCTGGAGCGCGGGAGGCCTCCTGGGGGAGCAGTTCTTC
TRBJ2-3 | - | TRBV2 | - | CASSDELVTQYF | TGTGCCAGCAGTGATGAGTTAGTAACTCAGTATTTT
TRBJ1-5 | - | TRBV4-1 | - | CASSQDPGNSNQPQHF | TGCGCCAGCAGCCAAGACCCAGGGAATAGCAATCAGCCCCAGCATTTT
TRBJ1-1 | - | TRBV19 | TRBD1 | CASRDRASSDTEAFF | TGTGCCAGTAGAGACAGGGCGAGTTCAGACACTGAAGCTTTCTTT
TRBJ1-1 | medium-sized | TRBV19 | - | CASTVDGRGSTEAFF | TGTGCCAGTACCGTGGACGGACGGGGAAGCACTGAAGCTTTCTTT
TRBJ2-4 | - | TRBV30 | TRBD1 | CAWSADRGAKNIQYF | TGTGCCTGGAGCGCCGACAGGGGAGCCAAAAACATTCAGTACTTC
TRBJ1-2 | - | TRBV7-3 | TRBD1 | CASSRGLGYGYTF | TGTGCCAGCAGCAGGGGGCTGGGCTATGGCTACACCTTC
TRBJ2-7 | - | TRBV11-2 | - | CASSLEQGGSSSEQYF | TGTGCCAGCAGCTTAGAACAGGGTGGCTCTAGTAGCGAGCAGTACTTC
TRBJ2-3 | - | TRBV4-3 | - | CANSGQSTDTQYF | TGCGCCAACAGCGGACAGAGCACAGATACGCAGTATTTT
TRBJ2-1 | - | TRBV7-3 | - | CASSPVGGKIPVF | TGTGCCAGCAGCCCAGTAGGGGGAAAGATCCCAGTCTTC
TRBJ2-6 | - | TRBV7-9 | - | CASSPQGSGANVLTF | TGTGCCAGCAGCCCACAGGGATCTGGGGCCAACGTCCTGACTTTC
TRBJ2-2 | - | TRBV24-1 | TRBD2 | CATSDRRLAGGVGELFF | TGTGCCACCAGTGACAGAAGACTAGCGGGAGGGGTCGGGGAGCTGTTTTTT
TRBJ2-4 | - | TRBV7-6 | TRBD2 | CASSSGVAGGVQYF | TGTGCCAGCAGCTCCGGGGTAGCGGGAGGGGTTCAGTACTTC
TRBJ2-7 | - | TRBV27 | TRBD2 | CASTPSPGGAYEQYF | TGTGCCAGCACCCCATCGCCCGGGGGGGCCTACGAGCAGTACTTC
TRBJ2-5 | - | TRBV24-1 | - | CATSLAPQETQYF | TGTGCCACCAGCCTAGCCCCCCAAGAGACCCAGTACTTC
TRBJ2-5 | - | TRBV11-2 | - | CASSFVNNVETQYF | TGTGCCAGCAGCTTCGTTAACAATGTAGAGACCCAGTACTTC
TRBJ1-5 | - | TRBV2 | - | CASSEQGRRSNQPQHF | TGTGCCAGCAGTGAGCAGGGCCGCCGTAGCAATCAGCCCCAGCATTTT
TRBJ2-2 | - | TRBV2 | - | CASSADSGLYSGTGELFF | TGTGCCAGCAGTGCAGATAGCGGTCTCTACTCGGGCACCGGGGAGCTGTTTTTT
TRBJ1-1 | - | TRBV25-1 | - | CATRGQNTEAFF | TGTGCCACCAGAGGACAAAACACTGAAGCTTTCTTT
TRBJ1-5 | - | TRBV19 | - | CASSFNRANQPQHF | TGTGCCAGTAGTTTTAACAGAGCCAATCAGCCCCAGCATTTT